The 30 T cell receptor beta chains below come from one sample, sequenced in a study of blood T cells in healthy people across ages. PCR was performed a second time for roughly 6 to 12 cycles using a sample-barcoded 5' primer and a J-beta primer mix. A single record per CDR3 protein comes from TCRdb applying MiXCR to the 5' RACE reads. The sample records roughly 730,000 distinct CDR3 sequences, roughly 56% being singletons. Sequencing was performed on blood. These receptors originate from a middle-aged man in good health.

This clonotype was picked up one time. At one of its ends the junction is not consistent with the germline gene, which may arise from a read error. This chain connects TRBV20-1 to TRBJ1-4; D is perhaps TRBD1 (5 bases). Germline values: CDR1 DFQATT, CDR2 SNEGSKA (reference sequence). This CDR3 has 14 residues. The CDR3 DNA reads TGCAGTGCTAGAGCGCGGATGGGGGATGAAAAACCGTTTTTT. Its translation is CSARARMGDEKPFF.

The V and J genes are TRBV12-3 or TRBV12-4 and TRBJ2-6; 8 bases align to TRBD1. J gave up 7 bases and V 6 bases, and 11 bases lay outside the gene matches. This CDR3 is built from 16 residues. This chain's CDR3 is CASRTPGQEAANVLTF. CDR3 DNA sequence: TGTGCCAGCAGGACACCGGGACAGGAGGCAGCCAACGTCCTGACTTTC.

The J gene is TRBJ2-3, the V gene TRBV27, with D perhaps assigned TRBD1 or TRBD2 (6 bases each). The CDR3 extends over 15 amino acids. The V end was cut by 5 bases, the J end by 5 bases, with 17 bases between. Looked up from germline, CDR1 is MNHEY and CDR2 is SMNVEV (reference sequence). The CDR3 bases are TGTGCCAGCAGTAGTGGGGGGCGGCTTGTAGATACGCAGTATTTT. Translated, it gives CASSSGGRLVDTQYF.

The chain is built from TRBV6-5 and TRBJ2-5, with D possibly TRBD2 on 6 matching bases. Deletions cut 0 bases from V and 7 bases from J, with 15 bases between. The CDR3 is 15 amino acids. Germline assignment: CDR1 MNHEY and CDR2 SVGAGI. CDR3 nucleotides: TGTGCCAGCAGTTACTCGGTGGGGGGTTGGGGGACCCAGTACTTC. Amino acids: CASSYSVGGWGTQYF.

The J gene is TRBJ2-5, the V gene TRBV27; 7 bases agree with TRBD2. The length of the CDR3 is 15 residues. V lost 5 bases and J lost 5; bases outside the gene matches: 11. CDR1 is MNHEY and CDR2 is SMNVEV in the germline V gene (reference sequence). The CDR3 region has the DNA TGTGCCAGCAGTCTCGATATAGCGGGCAGGGAGACCCAGTACTTC. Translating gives CASSLDIAGRETQYF.

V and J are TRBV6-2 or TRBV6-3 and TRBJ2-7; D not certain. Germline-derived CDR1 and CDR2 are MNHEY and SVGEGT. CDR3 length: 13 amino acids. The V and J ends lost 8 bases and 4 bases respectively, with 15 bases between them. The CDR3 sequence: CASSKLSDYEQYF. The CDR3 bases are TGTGCCAGCTCGAAGCTGTCCGATTACGAGCAGTACTTC.

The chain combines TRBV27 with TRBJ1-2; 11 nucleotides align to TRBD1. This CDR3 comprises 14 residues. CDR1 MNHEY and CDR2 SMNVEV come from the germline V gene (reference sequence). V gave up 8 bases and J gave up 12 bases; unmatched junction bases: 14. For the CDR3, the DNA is TGTGCCAGCGCGACGGACAGGGGGCAGGAGGGCCACACCTTC. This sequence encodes CASATDRGQEGHTF.

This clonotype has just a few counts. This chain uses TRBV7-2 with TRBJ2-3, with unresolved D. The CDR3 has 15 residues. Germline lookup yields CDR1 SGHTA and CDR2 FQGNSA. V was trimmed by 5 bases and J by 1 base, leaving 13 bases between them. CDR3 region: CASSPTWERTDTQYF. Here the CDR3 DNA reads TGTGCCAGCAGCCCCACGTGGGAACGCACAGATACGCAGTATTTT. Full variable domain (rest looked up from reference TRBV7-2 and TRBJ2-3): GAGVSQSPSNKVTEKGKDVELRCDPISGHTALYWYRQSLGQGLEFLIYFQGNSAPDKSGLPSDRFSAERTGGSVSTLTIQRTQQEDSAVYLCASSPTWERTDTQYFGPGTRLTVL.

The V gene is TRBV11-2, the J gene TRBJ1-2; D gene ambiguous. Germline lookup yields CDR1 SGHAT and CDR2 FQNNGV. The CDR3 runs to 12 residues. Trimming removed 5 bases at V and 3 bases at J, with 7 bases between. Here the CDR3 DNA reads TGTGCCAGCAGCCAGATGGACTATGGCTACACCTTC. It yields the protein CASSQMDYGYTF.

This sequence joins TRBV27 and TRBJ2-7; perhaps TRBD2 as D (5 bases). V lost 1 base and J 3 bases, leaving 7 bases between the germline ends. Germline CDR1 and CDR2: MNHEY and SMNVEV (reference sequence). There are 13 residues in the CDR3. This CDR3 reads CASSLFAGYEQYF. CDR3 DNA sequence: TGTGCCAGCAGTTTATTCGCGGGCTACGAGCAGTACTTC.

CDR3: CASTLGGYGGYTF. The CDR3 nucleotides read TGTGCCAGCACCCTAGGGGGTTACGGCGGCTACACCTTC. The chain joins TRBV28 to TRBJ1-2; TRBD1 might be the D (6 bases). Germline-derived CDR1 and CDR2 are MDHEN and SYDVKM. The CDR3 totals 13 residues. Trimming took 7 bases from V and 8 from J, leaving 17 bases between them.

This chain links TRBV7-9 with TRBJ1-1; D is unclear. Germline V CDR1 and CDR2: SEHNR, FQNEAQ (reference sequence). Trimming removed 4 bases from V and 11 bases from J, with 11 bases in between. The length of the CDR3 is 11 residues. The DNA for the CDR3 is TGTGCCAGCAGCTCTGTAGATTGGGCTTTCTTT. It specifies CASSSVDWAFF.

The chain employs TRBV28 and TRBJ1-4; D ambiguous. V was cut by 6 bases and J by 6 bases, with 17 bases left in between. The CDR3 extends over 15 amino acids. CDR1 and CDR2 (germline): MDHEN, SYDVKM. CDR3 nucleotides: TGTGCCAGCAGCCCACCCCGCGAAGTTGATGAAAAACTGTTTTTT. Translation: CASSPPREVDEKLFF.

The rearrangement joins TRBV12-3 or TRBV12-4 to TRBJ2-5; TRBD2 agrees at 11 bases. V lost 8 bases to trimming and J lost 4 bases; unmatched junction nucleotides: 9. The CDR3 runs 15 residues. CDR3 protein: CASVSGGTSGETQYF. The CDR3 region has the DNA TGTGCCAGCGTCTCGGGGGGGACTAGCGGAGAGACCCAGTACTTC.

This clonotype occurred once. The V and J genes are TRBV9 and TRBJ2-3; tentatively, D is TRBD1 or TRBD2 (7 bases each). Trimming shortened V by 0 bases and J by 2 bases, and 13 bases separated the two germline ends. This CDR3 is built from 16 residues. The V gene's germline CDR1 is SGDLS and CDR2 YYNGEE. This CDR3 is CASSVAGGQNTDTQYF. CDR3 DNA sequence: TGTGCCAGCAGCGTAGCGGGGGGACAGAACACAGATACGCAGTATTTT.

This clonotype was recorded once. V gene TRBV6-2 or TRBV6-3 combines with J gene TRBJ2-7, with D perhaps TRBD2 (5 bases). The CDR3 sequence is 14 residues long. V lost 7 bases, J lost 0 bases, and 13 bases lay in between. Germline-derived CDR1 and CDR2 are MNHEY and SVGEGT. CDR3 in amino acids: CASTSLQNSYEQYF. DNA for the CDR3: TGTGCCAGCACTAGCCTACAGAACTCCTACGAGCAGTACTTC.

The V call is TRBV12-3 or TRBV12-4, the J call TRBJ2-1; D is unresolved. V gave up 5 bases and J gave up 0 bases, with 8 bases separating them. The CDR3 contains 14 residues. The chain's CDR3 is CASSVVSSYNEQFF. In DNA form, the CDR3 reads TGTGCCAGCAGTGTAGTGAGCTCCTACAATGAGCAGTTCTTC.

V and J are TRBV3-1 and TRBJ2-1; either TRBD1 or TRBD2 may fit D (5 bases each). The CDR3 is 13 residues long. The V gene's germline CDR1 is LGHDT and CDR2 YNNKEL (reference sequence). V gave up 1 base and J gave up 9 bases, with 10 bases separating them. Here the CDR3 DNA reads TGTGCCAGCAGCCAAGGCTGGGGGTTTGAGCAGTTCTTC. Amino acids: CASSQGWGFEQFF.

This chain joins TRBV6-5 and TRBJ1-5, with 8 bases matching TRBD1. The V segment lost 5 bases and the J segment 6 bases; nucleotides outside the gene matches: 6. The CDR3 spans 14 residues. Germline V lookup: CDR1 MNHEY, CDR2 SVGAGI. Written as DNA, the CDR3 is TGTGCCAGCAGTCCGGGACAGGCTCCTCAGCCCCAGCATTTT. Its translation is CASSPGQAPQPQHF.

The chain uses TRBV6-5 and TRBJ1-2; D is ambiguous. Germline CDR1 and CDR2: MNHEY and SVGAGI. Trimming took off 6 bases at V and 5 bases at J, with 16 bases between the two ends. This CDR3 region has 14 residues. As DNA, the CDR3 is TGTGCCAGCAGCCTCTTCTCAGTGGGATATGGCTACACCTTC. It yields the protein CASSLFSVGYGYTF.

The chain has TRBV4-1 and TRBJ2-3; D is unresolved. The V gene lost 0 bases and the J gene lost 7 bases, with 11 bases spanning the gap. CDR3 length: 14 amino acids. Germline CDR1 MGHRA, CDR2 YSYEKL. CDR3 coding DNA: TGCGCCAGCAGCCAAGACCCAAAGGTCAATACGCAGTATTTT. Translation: CASSQDPKVNTQYF.

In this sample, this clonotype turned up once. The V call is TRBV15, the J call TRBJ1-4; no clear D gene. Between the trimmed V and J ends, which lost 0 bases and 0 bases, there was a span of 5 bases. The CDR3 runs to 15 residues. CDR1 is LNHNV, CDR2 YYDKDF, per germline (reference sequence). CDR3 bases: TGTGCCACCAGCAGAGAAGGAGCAACTAATGAAAAACTGTTTTTT. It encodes CATSREGATNEKLFF.

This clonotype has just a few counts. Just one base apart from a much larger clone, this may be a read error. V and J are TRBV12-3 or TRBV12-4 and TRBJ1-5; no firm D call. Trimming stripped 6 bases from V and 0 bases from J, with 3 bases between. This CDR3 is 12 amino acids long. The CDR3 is CASRYSNQPQHF. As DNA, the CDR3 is TGTGCCAGCAGGTATAGCAATCAGCCCCAGCATTTT.

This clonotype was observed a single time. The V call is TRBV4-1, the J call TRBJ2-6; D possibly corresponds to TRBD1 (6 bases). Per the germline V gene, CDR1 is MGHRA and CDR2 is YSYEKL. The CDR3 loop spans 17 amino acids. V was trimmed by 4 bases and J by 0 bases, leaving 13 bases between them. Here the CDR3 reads CASSRSDSLSGANVLTF. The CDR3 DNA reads TGCGCCAGCAGCCGGTCGGACAGCCTCTCTGGGGCCAACGTCCTGACTTTC.

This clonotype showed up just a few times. The CDR3 DNA reads as TGCAGCGGCGGGACTGGAATGAACACTGAAGCTTTCTTT. This sequence encodes CSGGTGMNTEAFF. The chain joins TRBV29-1 to TRBJ1-1, with D possibly TRBD1 on 5 matching bases. Germline values: CDR1 SQVTM, CDR2 ANQGSEA. Trimming stripped 7 bases from V and 0 bases from J, with 12 bases between. CDR3 length equals 13 residues.

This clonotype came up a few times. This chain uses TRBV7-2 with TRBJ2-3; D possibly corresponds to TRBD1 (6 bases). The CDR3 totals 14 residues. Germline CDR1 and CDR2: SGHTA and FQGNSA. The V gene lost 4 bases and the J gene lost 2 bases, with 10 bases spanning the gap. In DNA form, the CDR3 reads TGTGCCAGCAGCTACCGGACAGTCACAGATACGCAGTATTTT. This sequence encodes CASSYRTVTDTQYF.

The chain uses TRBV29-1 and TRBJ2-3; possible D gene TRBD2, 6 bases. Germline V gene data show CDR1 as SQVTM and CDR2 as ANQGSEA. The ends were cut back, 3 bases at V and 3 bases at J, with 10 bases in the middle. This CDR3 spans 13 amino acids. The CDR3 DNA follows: TGCAGCGTTGATTCCCGGGGGACAGATACGCAGTATTTT. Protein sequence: CSVDSRGTDTQYF.

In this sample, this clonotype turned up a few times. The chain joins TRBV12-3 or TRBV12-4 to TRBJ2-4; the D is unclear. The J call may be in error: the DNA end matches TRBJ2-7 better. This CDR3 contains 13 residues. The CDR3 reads CASSPRRIYEQYF. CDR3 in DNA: TGTGCCAGCAGTCCGCGGCGCATATACGAGCAGTACTTC.

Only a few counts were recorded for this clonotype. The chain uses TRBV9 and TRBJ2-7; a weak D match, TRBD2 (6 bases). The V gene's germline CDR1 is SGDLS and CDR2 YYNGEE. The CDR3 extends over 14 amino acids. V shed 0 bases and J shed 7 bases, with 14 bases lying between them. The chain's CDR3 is CASSVAATAGEQYF. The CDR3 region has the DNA TGTGCCAGCAGCGTAGCAGCTACCGCGGGGGAGCAGTACTTC.

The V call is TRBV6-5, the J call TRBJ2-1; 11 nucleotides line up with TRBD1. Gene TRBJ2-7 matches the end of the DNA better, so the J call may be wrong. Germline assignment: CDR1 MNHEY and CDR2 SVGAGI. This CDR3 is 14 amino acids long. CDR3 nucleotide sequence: TGTGCCAGCAGGCGGGACAGGGGGTATATTGAGCAGTACTTC. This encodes CASRRDRGYIEQYF.